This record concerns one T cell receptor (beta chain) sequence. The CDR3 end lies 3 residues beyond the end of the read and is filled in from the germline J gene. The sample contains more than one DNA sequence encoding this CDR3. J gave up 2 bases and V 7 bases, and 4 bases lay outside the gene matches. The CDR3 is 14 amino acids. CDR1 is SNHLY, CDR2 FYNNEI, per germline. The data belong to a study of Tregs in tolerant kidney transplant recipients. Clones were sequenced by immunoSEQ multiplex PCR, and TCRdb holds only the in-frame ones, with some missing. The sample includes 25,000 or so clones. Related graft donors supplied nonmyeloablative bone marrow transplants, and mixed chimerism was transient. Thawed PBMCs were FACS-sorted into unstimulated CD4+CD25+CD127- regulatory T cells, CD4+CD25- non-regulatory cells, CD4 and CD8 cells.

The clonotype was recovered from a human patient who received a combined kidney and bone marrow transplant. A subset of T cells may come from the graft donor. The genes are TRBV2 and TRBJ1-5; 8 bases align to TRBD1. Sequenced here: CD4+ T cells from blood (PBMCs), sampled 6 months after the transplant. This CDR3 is CASNGQGGNQPQHF. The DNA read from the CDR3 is TGTGCCAGCAATGGACAGGGTGGCAATCAGCCC.